Listed below are T cell receptor beta chains from one sample, sequenced in a study of OX40 agonist ivuxolimab in advanced cancers. Some clones are missing from TCRdb's copy, which holds only in-frame ones; the method was immunoSEQ multiplex PCR. The sample holds 50,000 to 75,000 clones; approximately 86% are singletons and the top ten take about 1.2%. The specimen comprised CD4+ or CD8+ T cells sorted from blood, sampled in a trial of the OX40 agonist ivuxolimab. The receptors derive from an adult with an advanced solid tumor such as melanoma, head and neck, liver or kidney cancer. Each CDR3 is given with its conserved first and last residue. D genes are given only for firm matches. Only part of the rows carry a size: once, few, many, or a class if the clone is expanded.

length: 12
V: TRBV7-2
J: TRBJ1-6
size: NA
D: NA
CDR3: CASRLEISPLHF
DNA: TGTGCCAGCAGATTAGAGATCTCACCCCTCCACTTT

length: 14
V: TRBV11-1
J: TRBJ1-6
size: few
D: NA
CDR3: CASSLDRRNSPLHF
DNA: TGTGCCAGCAGCTTAGACCGGCGGAATTCACCCCTCCACTTT

length: 15
V: TRBV5-1
J: TRBJ1-1
size: medium-sized
D: TRBD1
CDR3: CASSAGGNMNTEAFF
DNA: TGCGCCAGCAGCGCAGGGGGGAACATGAACACTGAAGCTTTCTTT

length: 15
V: TRBV27
J: TRBJ1-1
size: NA
D: NA
CDR3: CASRGGTNMNTEAFF
DNA: TGTGCCAGCAGGGGAGGGACAAACATGAACACTGAAGCTTTCTTT

length: 15
V: TRBV9
J: TRBJ1-3
size: NA
D: TRBD1
CDR3: CASSVAGQGSNTIYF
DNA: TGTGCCAGCAGCGTAGCTGGACAGGGATCTAACACCATATATTTT

length: 16
V: TRBV7-6
J: TRBJ2-5
size: NA
D: TRBD2
CDR3: CASSLGLAGGRETQYF
DNA: TGTGCCAGCAGCTTAGGACTAGCGGGGGGGCGAGAGACCCAGTACTTC

length: 12
V: TRBV18
J: TRBJ2-1
size: NA
D: NA
CDR3: CASSPTTTEQFF
DNA: TGTGCCAGCTCACCCACTACCACTGAGCAGTTCTTC

length: 14
V: TRBV9
J: TRBJ1-5
size: NA
D: NA
CDR3: CASSHSGDNQPQHF
DNA: TGTGCCAGCAGCCACTCTGGAGACAATCAGCCCCAGCATTTT

length: 14
V: TRBV27
J: TRBJ1-1
size: NA
D: NA
CDR3: CASSFLTRGAEAFF
DNA: TGTGCCAGCAGTTTCCTGACTAGGGGCGCTGAAGCTTTCTTT

length: 15
V: TRBV7-6
J: TRBJ1-4
size: NA
D: NA
CDR3: CASSINTGPKEKLFF
DNA: TGTGCCAGCAGCATTAACACGGGACCGAAAGAAAAACTGTTTTTT

length: 15
V: TRBV10-2
J: TRBJ1-1
size: NA
D: TRBD1
CDR3: CASRADRGTNTEAFF
DNA: TGCGCCAGCAGAGCTGACAGGGGCACGAACACTGAAGCTTTCTTT

length: 18
V: TRBV18
J: TRBJ2-1
size: NA
D: TRBD1
CDR3: CASSLARGQGARYNEQFF
DNA: TGTGCCAGCTCACTAGCCCGGGGACAGGGGGCACGCTACAATGAGCAGTTCTTC

length: 15
V: TRBV19
J: TRBJ1-4
size: NA
D: NA
CDR3: CASSPDGMVNEKLFF
DNA: TGTGCCAGTAGTCCGGACGGAATGGTGAATGAAAAACTGTTTTTT

length: 15
V: TRBV7-6
J: TRBJ2-1
size: NA
D: TRBD1
CDR3: CASSGGTGVVNEQFF
DNA: TGTGCCAGCAGCGGTGGGACAGGGGTAGTAAATGAGCAGTTCTTC

length: 16
V: TRBV19
J: TRBJ2-4
size: NA
D: TRBD2
CDR3: CASSIGGERGKNIQYF
DNA: TGTGCCAGTAGTATAGGAGGTGAGCGGGGGAAAAACATTCAGTACTTC

length: 12
V: TRBV6-5
J: TRBJ2-7
size: NA
D: TRBD1
CDR3: CASSSGQDEQYF
DNA: TGTGCCAGCAGCTCGGGACAGGACGAGCAGTACTTC

length: 15
V: TRBV7-2
J: TRBJ1-5
size: few
D: TRBD1
CDR3: CASSLNRGRNQPQHF
DNA: TGTGCCAGCAGCTTAAACAGGGGGCGGAATCAGCCCCAGCATTTT

length: 15
V: TRBV5-1
J: TRBJ1-6
size: NA
D: TRBD1
CDR3: CASSQEGQYNSPLHF
DNA: TGCGCCAGCAGCCAAGAGGGACAGTATAATTCACCCCTCCACTTT

length: 12
V: TRBV18
J: TRBJ1-2
size: NA
D: NA
CDR3: CASSPEGNGYTF
DNA: TGTGCCAGCTCACCAGAGGGGAATGGCTACACCTTC

length: 15
V: TRBV2
J: TRBJ2-1
size: NA
D: TRBD1
CDR3: CASNNQGATYNEQFF
DNA: TGTGCCAGCAACAACCAGGGGGCAACATACAATGAGCAGTTCTTC

length: 13
V: TRBV7-6
J: TRBJ2-1
size: NA
D: NA
CDR3: CASSSLLGNEQFF
DNA: TGTGCCAGCAGCTCCCTGCTTGGCAATGAGCAGTTCTTC

length: 15
V: TRBV12-5
J: TRBJ2-7
size: once
D: TRBD2
CDR3: CASGLSSGGIYEQYF
DNA: TGTGCTAGTGGTTTGAGTAGCGGGGGCATCTACGAGCAGTACTTC

length: 14
V: TRBV18
J: TRBJ1-2
size: NA
D: NA
CDR3: CASSPGGINYGYTF
DNA: TGTGCCAGCTCACCAGGCGGGATTAACTATGGCTACACCTTC

length: 15
V: TRBV29-1
J: TRBJ2-7
size: NA
D: TRBD1
CDR3: CSVHPLTGKTYEQYF
DNA: TGCAGCGTTCACCCCTTGACAGGGAAGACCTACGAGCAGTACTTC

length: 14
V: TRBV5-4
J: TRBJ1-1
size: medium-sized
D: NA
CDR3: CASSLVGEGAEAFF
DNA: TGTGCCAGCAGCTTGGTTGGGGAGGGGGCTGAAGCTTTCTTT

length: 16
V: TRBV7-7
J: TRBJ2-1
size: NA
D: NA
CDR3: CASSHNLGGVVGEQFF
DNA: TGTGCTAGCAGCCACAACCTAGGGGGGGTCGTGGGTGAGCAGTTCTTC

length: 13
V: TRBV29-1
J: TRBJ2-1
size: NA
D: TRBD2
CDR3: CSVGTSGYNEQFF
DNA: TGCAGCGTGGGGACTAGCGGTTACAATGAGCAGTTCTTC

length: 15
V: TRBV9
J: TRBJ1-1
size: NA
D: TRBD1
CDR3: CASSVVRGRGTEAFF
DNA: TGTGCCAGCAGCGTAGTCAGGGGGCGAGGCACTGAAGCTTTCTTT

length: 16
V: TRBV5-1
J: TRBJ2-6
size: NA
D: NA
CDR3: CASNTEANSGANVLTF
DNA: TGCGCCAGCAACACAGAGGCGAACTCTGGGGCCAACGTCCTGACTTTC

length: 15
V: TRBV7-2
J: TRBJ1-4
size: NA
D: NA
CDR3: CASSLVRGGNEKLFF
DNA: TGTGCCAGCAGCTTAGTAAGGGGCGGGAATGAAAAACTGTTTTTT

length: 16
V: TRBV5-4
J: TRBJ2-1
size: NA
D: NA
CDR3: CASSLGRGGSYNEQFF
DNA: TGTGCCAGCAGCTTGGGTCGGGGAGGCTCCTACAATGAGCAGTTCTTC

length: 13
V: TRBV9
J: TRBJ2-7
size: NA
D: NA
CDR3: CASSVDAGYEQYF
DNA: TGTGCCAGCAGCGTAGACGCAGGTTACGAGCAGTACTTC

length: 15
V: TRBV5-1
J: TRBJ2-5
size: NA
D: NA
CDR3: CASSLAGGLQETQYF
DNA: TGCGCCAGCAGCTTGGCCGGGGGGCTCCAAGAGACCCAGTACTTC

length: 14
V: TRBV5-1
J: TRBJ2-5
size: NA
D: NA
CDR3: CASSFRPGSETQYF
DNA: TGCGCCAGCAGCTTCCGCCCTGGTAGCGAGACCCAGTACTTC

length: 14
V: TRBV7-2
J: TRBJ2-5
size: NA
D: TRBD2
CDR3: CASSSLAGQETQYF
DNA: TGTGCCAGCAGCTCATTAGCGGGCCAAGAGACCCAGTACTTC

length: 13
V: TRBV5-5
J: TRBJ2-7
size: NA
D: TRBD2
CDR3: CASKLAGTYEQYF
DNA: TGTGCCAGCAAACTAGCGGGAACCTACGAGCAGTACTTC

length: 16
V: TRBV7-6
J: TRBJ2-3
size: once
D: TRBD1
CDR3: CASSPRWGQYTDTQYF
DNA: TGTGCCAGCAGCCCAAGGTGGGGACAGTACACAGATACGCAGTATTTT

length: 15
V: TRBV5-1
J: TRBJ2-6
size: NA
D: NA
CDR3: CASSFGQSGANVLTF
DNA: TGCGCCAGCAGTTTCGGACAGTCTGGGGCCAACGTCCTGACTTTC

length: 14
V: TRBV27
J: TRBJ2-7
size: medium-sized
D: TRBD1
CDR3: CASSRTGGAYEQYF
DNA: TGTGCCAGCAGCCGGACAGGCGGCGCCTACGAGCAGTACTTC

length: 15
V: TRBV5-4
J: TRBJ1-6
size: NA
D: TRBD1
CDR3: CASSLGTGSNSPLHF
DNA: TGTGCCAGCAGCTTGGGGACAGGGAGTAATTCACCCCTCCACTTT

length: 15
V: TRBV6-5
J: TRBJ2-6
size: NA
D: NA
CDR3: CASRTPATGANVLTF
DNA: TGTGCCAGCAGGACCCCGGCTACCGGGGCCAACGTCCTGACTTTC

length: 12
V: TRBV18
J: TRBJ1-1
size: NA
D: NA
CDR3: CASSPRAPEAFF
DNA: TGTGCCAGCTCACCTAGGGCCCCTGAAGCTTTCTTT

length: 16
V: TRBV7-9
J: TRBJ2-5
size: NA
D: NA
CDR3: CASSLPFRLGGETQYF
DNA: TGTGCCAGCAGCTTACCCTTTCGTCTTGGGGGAGAGACCCAGTACTTC

length: 15
V: TRBV6-6
J: TRBJ1-5
size: NA
D: NA
CDR3: CASRVFNSGNQPQHF
DNA: TGTGCCAGCAGGGTATTTAACAGTGGCAATCAGCCCCAGCATTTT

length: 14
V: TRBV6-1
J: TRBJ1-1
size: once
D: NA
CDR3: CASKKDRLNTEAFF
DNA: TGTGCCAGCAAAAAAGACAGACTGAACACTGAAGCTTTCTTT

length: 12
V: TRBV30
J: TRBJ1-2
size: NA
D: NA
CDR3: CAWSGGPTGYTF
DNA: TGTGCCTGGAGTGGGGGACCGACTGGCTACACCTTC

length: 12
V: TRBV5-6
J: TRBJ1-5
size: many
D: NA
CDR3: CASSFGDQPQHF
DNA: TGTGCCAGCAGCTTCGGAGATCAGCCCCAGCATTTT

length: 16
V: TRBV19
J: TRBJ2-3
size: NA
D: TRBD2
CDR3: CASSTRRGGRADTQYF
DNA: TGTGCCAGTAGTACCCGACGGGGAGGGCGAGCAGATACGCAGTATTTT

length: 14
V: TRBV7-2
J: TRBJ1-1
size: NA
D: NA
CDR3: CASSLDRGQVGTFF
DNA: TGTGCCAGCAGCTTAGATCGAGGGCAGGTGGGAACTTTCTTT